The 22 T cell receptor beta chains below come from one sample, sequenced in a study of cytomegalovirus exposure and HLA in healthy donors. Vbeta (60) and Jbeta (13) primers were used in the PCR. TCRdb's table, derived via immunoSEQ multiplex PCR, lists solely in-frame clones and lacks some. The sample carries 150,000 to 200,000 clones, around 62% recorded once. Material: PBMCs. All receptors derive from a man between 35 and 55 years old in good health and CMV-seronegative.

This chain joins TRBV28 and TRBJ1-2; TRBD1 aligns across 11 bases. The CDR3 extends over 15 amino acids. Germline-derived CDR1 and CDR2 are MDHEN and SYDVKM. V lost 7 bases, J lost 8 bases, and 12 bases stayed unmatched. CDR3 amino acids: CASNFIGQGAHGYTF. The CDR3 bases are TGTGCCAGCAACTTTATCGGACAGGGGGCTCACGGCTACACCTTC.

The chain is built from TRBV5-1 and TRBJ1-2; D is perhaps TRBD1 (5 bases). Trimming removed 4 bases at V and 9 bases at J, with 25 bases between. The germline CDR1 and CDR2 sequences are SGHRS and YFSETQ. CDR3 length: 16 residues. The chain's CDR3 is CASSIGGAEGNYSYTF. CDR3 sequence (DNA): TGCGCCAGCAGCATAGGCGGGGCAGAGGGGAATTATAGCTACACCTTC.

The table lists this clone with a count of one. The rearrangement joins TRBV30 to TRBJ2-3; 12 bases agree with TRBD2. This CDR3 region has 16 residues. Germline V gives CDR1 GTSNPN, CDR2 SVGIG (reference sequence). V lost 1 base and J lost 4; bases outside the gene matches: 6. CDR3 DNA sequence: TGTGCCTGGAGTGCCCTAGCGGGGGGGGCCCCAGATACGCAGTATTTT. Translated: CAWSALAGGAPDTQYF. Together with reference TRBV30 and TRBJ2-3, the CDR3 gives the full variable domain: SQTIHQWPATLVQPVGSPLSLECTVEGTSNPNLYWYRQAAGRGLQLLFYSVGIGQISSEVPQNLSASRPQDRQFILSSKKLLLSDSGFYLCAWSALAGGAPDTQYFGPGTRLTVL.

This chain connects TRBV7-9 to TRBJ2-3; D possibly corresponds to TRBD1 (5 bases). This CDR3 contains 15 residues. Germline CDR1 reads SEHNR; CDR2 reads FQNEAQ (reference sequence). Deletions cut 0 bases from V and 1 base from J, with 8 bases between. In nucleotides, the CDR3 is TGTGCCAGCAGCTTAGCTCTACAGGGCACAGATACGCAGTATTTT. Its translation: CASSLALQGTDTQYF.

The chain carries TRBV6-5 and TRBJ2-5, with TRBD1 matching 8 bases. The CDR3 consists of 15 residues. V lost 5 bases and J lost 2; bases outside the gene matches: 7. Germline CDR1 MNHEY, CDR2 SVGAGI. The CDR3 DNA reads as TGTGCCAGCAGTATACGGACAGGGAGACAAGAGACCCAGTACTTC. Translated, it gives CASSIRTGRQETQYF.

The chain's CDR3 is CSAGLAGTYEQYF. CDR3 DNA sequence: TGCAGCGCCGGACTAGCGGGTACCTACGAGCAGTACTTC. The chain combines TRBV29-1 with TRBJ2-5, with 11 positions matching TRBD2. Judging by the DNA end, TRBJ2-7 fits better; the J call may be wrong. The length of the CDR3 is 13 residues. Germline values: CDR1 SQVTM, CDR2 ANQGSEA.

This clone occurred a few times. The CDR3 nucleotides read TGTGCCAGCAGCTTGACAGGCACAGATACGCAGTATTTT. Residues: CASSLTGTDTQYF. The chain carries TRBV7-9 and TRBJ2-3, with D perhaps TRBD1 (5 bases). Trimming removed 3 bases at V and 1 base at J, with 5 bases between. The CDR3 is 13 residues long. Germline V gene data show CDR1 as SEHNR and CDR2 as FQNEAQ (reference sequence).

A few counts support this clone. The genes are TRBV10-3 and TRBJ1-6, with 8 bases fitting TRBD1. CDR3 size: 16 residues. With V trimmed by 2 bases and J by 5 bases, 5 bases remained unmatched. Germline V gene lookup returns CDR1 ENHRY and CDR2 SYGVKD. CDR3 coding DNA: TGTGCCATCAGTGAGCCCGGGACAGGAGATAATTCACCCCTCCACTTT. Protein sequence: CAISEPGTGDNSPLHF.

The V call is TRBV7-2, the J call TRBJ2-7, with 10 bases identical to TRBD2. The CDR3 length is 19 residues. The germline V gene has CDR1 SGHTA and CDR2 FQGNSA. The ends lost 4 bases at V and 1 base at J; junction bases unmatched: 16. The CDR3 nucleotides read TGTGCCAGCAGCTCCCCGGACAGGAGGGCTAGCGGGAGATCCTACGAGCAGTACTTC. It translates to CASSSPDRRASGRSYEQYF.

This clone was seen only a few times. V and J are TRBV27 and TRBJ1-5, with 8 bases aligning to TRBD1. The CDR3 is 16 residues long. V gave up 5 bases and J gave up 0 bases; unmatched junction bases: 6. Germline values: CDR1 MNHEY, CDR2 SMNVEV (reference sequence). The CDR3 region has the DNA TGTGCCAGCAGTCTGACAGGGGCGTATAGCAATCAGCCCCAGCATTTT. This sequence encodes CASSLTGAYSNQPQHF.

The CDR3: CASSLEGGTDTQYF. The CDR3 coding sequence is TGTGCCAGCAGCTTGGAGGGGGGGACAGATACGCAGTATTTT. V is TRBV5-4 and J is TRBJ2-3; D possibly corresponds to TRBD2 (7 bases). The germline V and J ends were trimmed by 0 bases and 3 bases, with 8 bases remaining between them. The CDR3 extends over 14 amino acids. Looked up from germline, CDR1 is SGHNT and CDR2 is YYREEE (reference sequence).

Only a few counts were recorded for this clone. The chain links TRBV6-5 to TRBJ2-7, with D perhaps matching TRBD1 (6 bases). V gave up 2 bases and J gave up 3 bases, with 14 bases separating them. The CDR3 has 15 amino acids. CDR1 is MNHEY and CDR2 is SVGAGI in the germline V gene. Written as DNA, the CDR3 is TGTGCCAGCAGTTACGCGATTCCAGGGGTCTACGAGCAGTACTTC. Translated, it gives CASSYAIPGVYEQYF.

The V call is TRBV5-4, the J call TRBJ2-1; 11 nucleotides match TRBD2. The V segment lost 3 bases and the J segment 8 bases; nucleotides outside the gene matches: 10. This CDR3 has 16 residues. The V gene's germline CDR1 is SGHNT and CDR2 YYREEE (reference sequence). The CDR3 sequence: CASSWALAGGVHEQFF. As DNA, the CDR3 is TGTGCCAGCAGCTGGGCCCTAGCGGGAGGAGTACATGAGCAGTTCTTC.

This chain uses TRBV7-2 with TRBJ1-4; 9 nucleotides align to TRBD1. The CDR3 loop spans 16 amino acids. V shed 5 bases and J 8 bases; nucleotides not matched to a gene: 12. In germline, CDR1 is SGHTA, CDR2 FQGNSA. CDR3 coding DNA: TGTGCCAGCAGCCCAGGTCGGACAGGGGTTCAGGAAAAACTGTTTTTT. As protein: CASSPGRTGVQEKLFF.

J is TRBJ2-2 and V is TRBV27; 7 bases align to TRBD1. The ends lost 6 bases at V and 5 bases at J; junction bases unmatched: 6. This CDR3 has 14 residues. Germline values: CDR1 MNHEY, CDR2 SMNVEV (reference sequence). The CDR3 loop is CASSPRGWTGELFF. CDR3 nucleotide sequence: TGTGCCAGCAGCCCCAGGGGGTGGACCGGGGAGCTGTTTTTT.

This chain connects TRBV11-2 to TRBJ1-2; D gene uncertain. The CDR3 loop spans 12 amino acids. The germline V gene has CDR1 SGHAT and CDR2 FQNNGV. Trimming cost V 0 bases and J 6 bases, with 5 bases left between them. CDR3 in DNA: TGTGCCAGCAGCTTAGAGTCCAATGGCTACACCTTC. Protein: CASSLESNGYTF.

The CDR3 protein is CASSPLAEQFF. CDR3 in DNA: TGTGCCAGCAGCCCATTGGCTGAGCAGTTCTTC. The chain is built from TRBV5-8 and TRBJ2-1; D not resolved. The germline CDR1 and CDR2 sequences are SGHTS and YDEGEE. This CDR3 is 11 amino acids long. Trimming removed 4 bases at V and 9 bases at J, with 8 bases between.

This chain joins TRBV11-2 and TRBJ1-2; D is perhaps TRBD1 (6 bases). This CDR3 contains 12 residues. Deletions cut 4 bases from V and 4 bases from J, with 7 bases between. CDR1 is SGHAT, CDR2 FQNNGV, per germline. CDR3 DNA: TGTGCCAGCAGCTCGGACAGCTATGGCTACACCTTC. This sequence encodes CASSSDSYGYTF.

The chain is built from TRBV5-4 and TRBJ2-1, with D unclear. The CDR3 runs 13 residues. The V and J ends lost 4 bases and 2 bases respectively, with 7 bases between them. The germline V gene has CDR1 SGHNT and CDR2 YYREEE (reference sequence). CDR3 in DNA: TGTGCCAGCAGCAGTCGGGCCTACAATGAGCAGTTCTTC. Translated, it gives CASSSRAYNEQFF.

The CDR3 bases are TGTGCCAGCAGCTTAGCGTTAACAGGGGGCTTGGACATTCAGTACTTC. Encoded protein: CASSLALTGGLDIQYF. This chain connects TRBV7-8 to TRBJ2-4, with 9 nucleotides matching TRBD1. The germline CDR1 and CDR2 sequences are SGHVS and FQNEAQ. Losses at the gene ends were 0 bases for V and 8 bases for J; bases not matched to a gene: 8. The CDR3 covers 16 residues. Together with reference TRBV7-8 and TRBJ2-4, the CDR3 gives the full variable domain: GAGVSQSPRYKVAKRGQDVALRCDPISGHVSLFWYQQALGQGPEFLTYFQNEAQLDKSGLPSDRFFAERPEGSVSTLKIQRTQQEDSAVYLCASSLALTGGLDIQYFGAGTRLSVL.

The V call is TRBV5-6, the J call TRBJ2-3, with 7 bases fitting TRBD2. The J segment lost 9 bases and the V segment lost 5 bases, leaving 9 bases of the junction unmatched. The CDR3 length is 13 residues. Germline V gene lookup returns CDR1 SGHDT and CDR2 YYEEEE. The CDR3 region has the DNA TGTGCCAGCAGTTTTACCTCTAGCGGCACGCAGTATTTT. Translating gives CASSFTSSGTQYF.

This chain joins TRBV11-2 and TRBJ1-1; D is unresolved. Germline-derived CDR1 and CDR2 are SGHAT and FQNNGV. CDR3 size: 15 residues. Between the trimmed V and J ends, which lost 4 bases and 6 bases, there was a span of 18 bases. The CDR3 region is CASSSRTGQRAEAFF. The DNA of the CDR3 is TGTGCCAGCAGCTCTCGGACCGGGCAGAGGGCTGAAGCTTTCTTT.